Below, 17 T cell receptor beta chains from the same sample are listed, as sequenced in a study of CD8+ T cells in alopecia areata (dated by TCRdb to the late 2010s). The treatment or condition label, read with the paper, signifies: oral pan-JAK inhibitor, 5-10 mg twice daily. Libraries were built with the immunoSEQ multiplex PCR assay. RNA was extracted from all samples and reverse transcribed into cDNA as template for TCR sequencing. This immuneACCESS table, as held by TCRdb, lists in-frame sequences with V and J called but not all clones. Of the missing ones, under half trace to an unresolved V gene in checked studies; the others have no known cause. The sample data list roughly 280,000 clones, and about 62% of these were observed just once. Around 0.92% of the sample comes from the top ten. The sample was CD4+ T cells sorted from blood, taken around week 54, from a patient treated with tofacitinib. These receptors originate from a human donor with alopecia areata.

This clone was found once. This chain links TRBV7-9 with TRBJ1-1; 8 bases are a match to TRBD1. CDR3 length equals 11 residues. Germline CDR1 is SEHNR and CDR2 is FQNEAQ (reference sequence). Trimming removed 11 bases from V and 10 bases from J; junction bases left unmatched: 9. The CDR3 nucleotides are TGTGCCGTACGGACAGGGTACGTAGCTTTCTTT. Encoded protein: CAVRTGYVAFF.

The chain joins TRBV2 to TRBJ1-1; D remains ambiguous. The CDR3 has 13 amino acids. CDR1 and CDR2 from the germline V gene are SNHLY and FYNNEI. V lost 7 bases, J lost 1 base, and 10 bases lay in between. This CDR3 is CASTLKWNTEAFF. The CDR3, as DNA: TGTGCCAGCACCCTGAAGTGGAACACTGAAGCTTTCTTT.

V and J are TRBV5-6 and TRBJ1-2; TRBD1 might be the D (5 bases). The germline CDR1 and CDR2 sequences are SGHDT and YYEEEE. The CDR3 sequence is 14 residues long. The V end lost 4 bases, the J end lost 2 bases, and 12 bases lay between the germline ends. CDR3 sequence reads: CASSPTGTNYGYTF. Written as DNA, the CDR3 is TGTGCCAGCAGCCCAACCGGGACGAACTATGGCTACACCTTC.

This chain connects TRBV6-5 to TRBJ2-3, with D possibly TRBD2 on 5 matching bases. Germline V lookup: CDR1 MNHEY, CDR2 SVGAGI. V was cut by 2 bases and J by 5 bases, with 11 bases left in between. The CDR3 is 14 residues long. CDR3 in DNA: TGTGCCAGCAGTTACGGACTTTCACTAGATACGCAGTATTTT. Translated, it gives CASSYGLSLDTQYF.

This clone was counted once. The chain joins TRBV5-1 to TRBJ2-7; TRBD1 aligns across 9 bases. This CDR3 is built from 15 residues. The J segment lost 5 bases and the V segment lost 4 bases, leaving 10 bases of the junction unmatched. CDR1 and CDR2 from the germline V gene are SGHRS and YFSETQ. The CDR3 is CASSIIPGQGNEQYF. DNA for the CDR3: TGCGCCAGCAGCATAATACCGGGACAGGGTAACGAGCAGTACTTC.

About this clone itself: The same CDR3 is also encoded by other DNA sequences in this sample. The chain employs TRBV30 and TRBJ2-7; the match to TRBD1 covers 12 bases. V shed 4 bases and J 2 bases; nucleotides not matched to a gene: 3. Germline CDR1 GTSNPN, CDR2 SVGIG (reference sequence). The CDR3 is made up of 14 amino acids. The CDR3 loop reads CAWNRDRGPYEQYF. The CDR3 nucleotides read TGTGCCTGGAATCGGGACAGGGGGCCCTACGAGCAGTACTTC.

The J gene is TRBJ2-1, the V gene TRBV7-9, with a weak D call TRBD2 (5 bases). The CDR3 has 14 amino acids. V lost 5 bases and J lost 8, with 16 bases in between. CDR1 is SEHNR, CDR2 FQNEAQ, per germline (reference sequence). The CDR3 region has the DNA TGTGCCAGCAGCCCGGAGGTAGTTTTGCATGAGCAGTTCTTC. Translation: CASSPEVVLHEQFF.

This chain joins TRBV10-3 and TRBJ1-2, with D uncertain. The CDR3 is made up of 12 amino acids. CDR1 is ENHRY and CDR2 is SYGVKD in the germline V gene. V shed 3 bases and J shed 8 bases, with 10 bases lying between them. CDR3 amino acids: CAISEESWGYTF. The CDR3 DNA reads TGTGCCATCAGTGAAGAGTCCTGGGGCTACACCTTC.

The chain carries TRBV6-5 and TRBJ2-1; D call uncertain. V shed 2 bases and J shed 3 bases, with 8 bases lying between them. The CDR3 has 14 amino acids. CDR1 MNHEY and CDR2 SVGAGI come from the germline V gene. DNA for the CDR3: TGTGCCAGCAGTTACGATCGGCGCTACAATGAGCAGTTCTTC. This encodes CASSYDRRYNEQFF.

This chain joins TRBV29-1 and TRBJ1-5, with D possibly being TRBD1 (6 bases). CDR1 is SQVTM and CDR2 is ANQGSEA in the germline V gene. The germline V and J ends were trimmed by 7 bases and 7 bases, with 17 bases remaining between them. This CDR3 has 13 amino acids. CDR3 in DNA: TGCAGCGCCAAGAGGGGGAAGCGCCAGCCCCAGCATTTT. Translated, it gives CSAKRGKRQPQHF. Variable domain in full (rest from reference TRBV29-1 and TRBJ1-5): SAVISQKPSRDICQRGTSLTIQCQVDSQVTMMFWYRQQPGQSLTLIATANQGSEATYESGFVIDKFPISRPNLTFSTLTVSNMSPEDSSIYLCSAKRGKRQPQHFGDGTRLSIL.

This clone was counted once. The chain couples TRBV6-5 to TRBJ2-4, with D uncertain. The V gene's germline CDR1 is MNHEY and CDR2 SVGAGI. V was cut by 0 bases and J by 7 bases, with 1 base left in between. CDR3 length equals 11 residues. CDR3 sequence reads: CASSYSNIQYF. The DNA for the CDR3 is TGTGCCAGCAGTTACTCGAACATTCAGTACTTC.

The V and J genes are TRBV15 and TRBJ1-6; D unclear. In germline, CDR1 is LNHNV, CDR2 YYDKDF (reference sequence). There are 12 residues in the CDR3. V dropped 2 bases and J dropped 8 bases, with 4 bases sitting between them. The CDR3 loop is CATSRRDSPLHF. CDR3 bases: TGTGCCACCAGCAGAAGGGATTCACCCCTCCACTTT.

This chain joins TRBV5-6 and TRBJ2-5; the match to TRBD1 covers 9 bases. CDR3 length equals 16 residues. With 1 base clipped from V and 4 bases from J, the junction kept 8 bases outside the gene matches. Germline-derived CDR1 and CDR2 are SGHDT and YYEEEE. This chain's CDR3 is CASSLWDRVSVETQYF. CDR3 DNA sequence: TGTGCCAGCAGCTTGTGGGACAGGGTATCGGTAGAGACCCAGTACTTC.

V usage is TRBV7-3 and J usage is TRBJ2-5, with D hard to call. The V end lost 5 bases, the J end lost 1 base, and 8 bases lay between the germline ends. The CDR3 is made up of 13 amino acids. The germline V gene encodes CDR1 SGHTA and CDR2 FQGTGA. The CDR3 is CASSPVGQETQYF. The CDR3 DNA follows: TGTGCCAGCAGCCCAGTGGGCCAAGAGACCCAGTACTTC.

V usage is TRBV6-1 and J usage is TRBJ2-7; D not resolved. CDR1 MNHNS and CDR2 SASEGT come from the germline V gene. Between the trimmed V and J ends, which lost 5 bases and 0 bases, there was a span of 11 bases. This CDR3 is built from 14 residues. DNA for the CDR3: TGTGCCAGCAGTACTCGACCGTCCTCCTACGAGCAGTACTTC. Translating it yields CASSTRPSSYEQYF.

This clone has just one count. The CDR3 protein is CAWSVGGGQGYEQYF. DNA of the CDR3: TGTGCCTGGAGTGTAGGCGGGGGGCAGGGCTACGAGCAGTACTTC. The chain has TRBV30 and TRBJ2-7, with TRBD2 matching 8 bases. The CDR3 has 15 amino acids. Germline CDR1 is GTSNPN and CDR2 is SVGIG (reference sequence). V trimming: 0 bases; J trimming: 3 bases; junction bases outside the gene matches: 7. The variable domain in full, with the rest retrieved from reference TRBV30 and TRBJ2-7, is SQTIHQWPATLVQPVGSPLSLECTVEGTSNPNLYWYRQAAGRGLQLLFYSVGIGQISSEVPQNLSASRPQDRQFILSSKKLLLSDSGFYLCAWSVGGGQGYEQYFGPGTRLTVT.

V and J are TRBV9 and TRBJ1-4; D is perhaps TRBD1 (5 bases). CDR1 SGDLS and CDR2 YYNGEE come from the germline V gene. Deletions cut 0 bases from V and 8 bases from J, with 8 bases between. The CDR3 covers 13 residues. CDR3 region: CASSVGGEEKLFF. CDR3 nucleotides: TGTGCCAGCAGCGTAGGAGGGGAAGAAAAACTGTTTTTT.